Below are 9 T cell receptor beta chains sequenced from a single sample in a study of human T cells and chemical hapten exposure. Each CDR3 protein is one row after TCRdb ran MiXCR on the RACE reads. The data contain tens of thousands of distinct CDR3 sequences, less than 8% of them singletons. Time point here: patch test 2, 6 weeks after DPC sensitization. Documented treatment: therapeutic diphenylcyclopropenone sensitization with weekly scalp DPC. The sequencing used whole blood, collected in connection with sensitization to the hapten diphenylcyclopropenone (DPC). These receptors all come from a woman aged 25-40 years with alopecia areata. Some clones in this sample may be carry-over from other donors' samples.

This chain links TRBV4-2 with TRBJ2-5; 10 bases are shared with TRBD2. The V gene's germline CDR1 is LGHNA and CDR2 YNFKEQ. The CDR3 consists of 18 residues. J lost 2 bases, V lost 4 bases, and 13 bases had no gene match. This CDR3 reads CASSPVGLAGAVQETQYF. CDR3 DNA sequence: TGTGCCAGCAGCCCCGTGGGCCTAGCGGGGGCAGTTCAAGAGACCCAGTACTTC.

The table lists this clonotype with many counts. The V and J genes are TRBV6-1 and TRBJ1-1, with D unclear. Trimming shortened V by 3 bases and J by 5 bases, and 10 bases separated the two germline ends. The CDR3 consists of 13 residues. The germline V gene encodes CDR1 MNHNS and CDR2 SASEGT. The DNA for the CDR3 is TGTGCCAGCAGTGACGAATTGGGGACTGAAGCTTTCTTT. Its translation is CASSDELGTEAFF.

This clonotype has at least ten counts. The V and J genes are TRBV2 and TRBJ2-5, with D tentatively TRBD1 (5 bases). There are 13 residues in the CDR3. The ends were cut back, 8 bases at V and 2 bases at J, with 12 bases in the middle. Looked up from germline, CDR1 is SNHLY and CDR2 is FYNNEI. As DNA, the CDR3 is TGTGCCAGCGGACAAATTATACAAGAGACCCAGTACTTC. Translating gives CASGQIIQETQYF.

About this clonotype: This sequence may be a read error, since a much larger clone differs from it by one base. V usage is TRBV2 and J usage is TRBJ1-5; D not resolved. Germline V CDR1 and CDR2: SNHLY, FYNNEI. V was cut by 6 bases and J by 3 bases, with 12 bases left in between. This CDR3 comprises 14 residues. CDR3 coding DNA: TGTGCCAGCAGCGGACGTCCGTACAATCAGCCCCAGCATTTT. Translating it yields CASSGRPYNQPQHF.

This clonotype was seen a few times. This chain uses TRBV30 with TRBJ2-6; D remains unclear. The CDR3 has 14 amino acids. Germline-derived CDR1 and CDR2 are GTSNPN and SVGIG (reference sequence). Trimming shortened V by 4 bases and J by 2 bases, and 9 bases separated the two germline ends. The CDR3: CAWNIGAGANVLTF. DNA of the CDR3: TGTGCCTGGAATATAGGAGCTGGGGCCAACGTCCTGACTTTC.

This clonotype was observed at least ten times. The V call is TRBV14, the J call TRBJ1-2; no clear D. Germline values: CDR1 SGHDN, CDR2 FVKESK. This CDR3 contains 12 residues. V lost 3 bases and J lost 4, with 6 bases in between. The CDR3 loop is CASSQGFYGYTF. The CDR3 bases are TGTGCCAGCAGCCAGGGGTTCTATGGCTACACCTTC. Filled out from reference TRBV14 and TRBJ1-2, the complete variable domain reads EAGVTQFPSHSVIEKGQTVTLRCDPISGHDNLYWYRRVMGKEIKFLLHFVKESKQDESGMPNNRFLAERTGGTYSTLKVQPAELEDSGVYFCASSQGFYGYTFGSGTRLTVV.

The chain combines TRBV7-9 with TRBJ1-5, with D tentatively TRBD1 (5 bases). The CDR3 has 17 residues. Looked up from germline, CDR1 is SEHNR and CDR2 is FQNEAQ (reference sequence). V was trimmed by 2 bases and J by 2 bases, leaving 16 bases between them. CDR3 coding DNA: TGTGCCAGCAGCTTATTCAGGGCGGACGGTGGCAATCAGCCCCAGCATTTT. This sequence encodes CASSLFRADGGNQPQHF.

The chain recombines TRBV29-1 with TRBJ1-2, with D unclear. The CDR3 loop spans 15 amino acids. CDR1 is SQVTM, CDR2 ANQGSEA, per germline. V was shortened by 4 bases and J by 5 bases, with 20 bases between the two germline ends. DNA of the CDR3: TGCAGCGTTGTAGGAGGCCGGGGTATCGGGTATGGCTACACCTTC. Its translation is CSVVGGRGIGYGYTF.

In its sample, this clonotype was seen a few times. The chain joins TRBV12-3 or TRBV12-4 to TRBJ2-1, with TRBD1 identical over 9 bases. The CDR3 spans 14 residues. The junction had 5 bases not matched to a gene; V was cut back by 7 bases and J by 4 bases. CDR3 protein: CASTQDRGYNEQFF. CDR3 bases: TGTGCCAGCACCCAGGACAGGGGTTACAATGAGCAGTTCTTC.